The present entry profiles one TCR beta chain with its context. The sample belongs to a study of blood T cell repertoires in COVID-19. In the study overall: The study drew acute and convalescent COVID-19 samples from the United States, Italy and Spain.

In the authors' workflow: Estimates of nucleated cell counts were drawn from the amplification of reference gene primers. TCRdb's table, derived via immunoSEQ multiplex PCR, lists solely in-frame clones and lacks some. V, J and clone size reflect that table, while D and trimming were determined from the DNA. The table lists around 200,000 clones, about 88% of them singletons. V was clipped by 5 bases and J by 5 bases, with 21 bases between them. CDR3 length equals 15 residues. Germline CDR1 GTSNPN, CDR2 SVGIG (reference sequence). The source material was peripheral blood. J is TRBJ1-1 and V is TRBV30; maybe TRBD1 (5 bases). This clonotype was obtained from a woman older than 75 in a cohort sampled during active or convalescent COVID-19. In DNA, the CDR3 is TGTGCCTGGGAAAGCGGGAACAGGATATCAACTGAAGCTTTCTTT. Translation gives CAWESGNRISTEAFF.